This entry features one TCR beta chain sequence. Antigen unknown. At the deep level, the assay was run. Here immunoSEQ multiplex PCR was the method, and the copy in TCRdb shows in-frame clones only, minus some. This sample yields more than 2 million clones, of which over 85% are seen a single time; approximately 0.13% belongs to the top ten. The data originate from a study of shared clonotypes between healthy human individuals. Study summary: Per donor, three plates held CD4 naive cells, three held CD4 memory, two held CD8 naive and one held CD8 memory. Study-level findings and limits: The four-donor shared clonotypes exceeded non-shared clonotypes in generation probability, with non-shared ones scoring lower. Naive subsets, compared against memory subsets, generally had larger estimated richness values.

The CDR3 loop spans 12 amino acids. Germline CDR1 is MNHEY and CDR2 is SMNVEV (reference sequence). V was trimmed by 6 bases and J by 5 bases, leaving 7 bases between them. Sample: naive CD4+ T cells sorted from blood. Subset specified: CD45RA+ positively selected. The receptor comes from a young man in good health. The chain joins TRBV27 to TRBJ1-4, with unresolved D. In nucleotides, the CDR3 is TGTGCCAGCAGGGGGAAGAATGAAAAACTGTTTTTT. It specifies CASRGKNEKLFF.